Following are 29 T cell receptor beta chains from one sample sequenced in a study of T cell repertoires in cytomegalovirus infection. TCRdb analysed the reads with MiXCR anew, one entry per CDR3 protein. The sample contains approximately 120,000 distinct CDR3 sequences, over 25% of which appear only once. These receptors lack a known antigen. The material was CD8+ T cells from cultured PBMCs, obtained from culture after CMV antigen stimulation. These receptors were obtained from a human donor in good health (CMV status not recorded). Some clones in this sample may be carry-over from other donors' samples.

In its sample, this clonotype was seen many times. The junction does not match germline at one end; this may be a read error. This chain joins TRBV7-2 and TRBJ2-1; TRBD2 is a possible D gene (6 bases). The CDR3 sequence is 14 residues long. Looked up from germline, CDR1 is SGHTA and CDR2 is FQGNSA. CDR3 amino acids: CASSLGGTYNEQFF. The CDR3 DNA sequence: TGTGCCAGCAGCTTAGGCGGGACCTATAATGAGCAGTTCTTC.

Many counts were recorded for this clonotype. The chain employs TRBV7-2 and TRBJ2-7; D is ambiguous. Germline V gene lookup returns CDR1 SGHTA and CDR2 FQGNSA. The CDR3 has 14 residues. The V end lost 5 bases, the J end lost 0 bases, and 11 bases lay between the germline ends. The CDR3 DNA reads as TGTGCCAGCAGCGGTTACACAAGCTCCTACGAGCAGTACTTC. Protein product: CASSGYTSSYEQYF.

This clonotype was observed many times. The V call is TRBV27, the J call TRBJ1-1; D is unresolved. The length of the CDR3 is 15 residues. Germline V CDR1 and CDR2: MNHEY, SMNVEV (reference sequence). V was pared by 0 bases and J by 1 base, with 9 bases between. CDR3 sequence: CASSLSNAGNTEAFF. In DNA form, the CDR3 reads TGTGCCAGCAGTTTATCGAACGCGGGGAACACTGAAGCTTTCTTT.

This clonotype came up a few times. This sequence joins TRBV6-1 and TRBJ2-3, with D unclear. Trimming shortened V by 2 bases and J by 8 bases, and 20 bases separated the two germline ends. This CDR3 region has 16 residues. Germline CDR1 MNHNS, CDR2 SASEGT. The CDR3 loop reads CASSELQQRTPVTQYF. In nucleotides, the CDR3 is TGTGCCAGCAGTGAACTTCAACAAAGGACCCCAGTTACGCAGTATTTT.

This clonotype was seen ten or more times. The chain recombines TRBV7-9 with TRBJ1-6, with D possibly matching TRBD1 (5 bases). V lost 5 bases, J lost 7 bases, and 15 bases lay in between. The CDR3 is 15 residues long. CDR1 and CDR2 (germline): SEHNR, FQNEAQ (reference sequence). The CDR3 sequence: CASSPWAGVNSPLHF. As DNA, the CDR3 is TGTGCCAGCAGCCCCTGGGCGGGGGTCAATTCACCCCTCCACTTT.

This clonotype occurred a few times. The chain links TRBV2 to TRBJ1-5; no definite D call. Trimming shortened V by 3 bases and J by 7 bases, and 7 bases separated the two germline ends. The CDR3 length is 12 residues. The germline V gene has CDR1 SNHLY and CDR2 FYNNEI. CDR3 nucleotide sequence: TGTGCCAGCAGTGAGCGGGGACAGCCCCAGCATTTT. It yields the protein CASSERGQPQHF.

In this sample, this clonotype turned up a few times. The chain recombines TRBV7-8 with TRBJ1-2; 8 bases map to TRBD1. The CDR3 extends over 14 amino acids. Germline CDR1 reads SGHVS; CDR2 reads FQNEAQ. V lost 6 bases, J lost 4 bases, and 7 bases stayed unmatched. The CDR3 here is CASSPGGLSYGYTF. CDR3 in DNA: TGTGCCAGCAGTCCAGGGGGCTTGAGCTATGGCTACACCTTC.

The chain uses TRBV6-6 and TRBJ2-2; TRBD1 matches 7 bases. CDR3 size: 14 residues. Germline-derived CDR1 and CDR2 are MNHNY and SVGAGI (reference sequence). With 5 bases clipped from V and 1 base from J, the junction kept 1 base outside the gene matches. The CDR3 region is CASSGQENTGELFF. The CDR3, as DNA: TGTGCCAGCAGTGGACAGGAGAACACCGGGGAGCTGTTTTTT.

The chain joins TRBV7-8 to TRBJ2-1; D is ambiguous. V lost 0 bases and J lost 3, with 9 bases in between. CDR1 is SGHVS, CDR2 FQNEAQ, per germline. The CDR3 sequence is 15 residues long. The CDR3 nucleotides read TGTGCCAGCAGCTTAGCGGCGGTAATCTACAATGAGCAGTTCTTC. Translating it yields CASSLAAVIYNEQFF.

The V and J genes are TRBV4-1 and TRBJ2-3, with 10 bases lining up with TRBD1. This CDR3 region has 16 residues. From germline, CDR1 is MGHRA and CDR2 YSYEKL. V shed 4 bases and J 3 bases; nucleotides not matched to a gene: 7. This CDR3 is CASSLDRGRGTDTQYF. The DNA for the CDR3 is TGCGCCAGCAGCCTTGACAGGGGGCGAGGGACAGATACGCAGTATTTT.

This chain links TRBV12-3 or TRBV12-4 with TRBJ1-3, with D possibly matching TRBD1 (5 bases). CDR3 length: 13 amino acids. V lost 5 bases to trimming and J lost 8 bases, with 13 bases between them. CDR3 nucleotide sequence: TGTGCCAGCAGTATCTACAGGTCGGACACCATATATTTT. It specifies CASSIYRSDTIYF.

In this sample, this clonotype turned up many times. The chain links TRBV6-5 to TRBJ2-7, with D possibly being TRBD1 (6 bases). The CDR3 extends over 12 amino acids. In germline, CDR1 is MNHEY, CDR2 SVGAGI. The V and J ends lost 2 bases and 6 bases respectively, with 8 bases between them. The CDR3 bases are TGTGCCAGCAGTTACCTAGGGGGCGAGCAGTACTTC. Its translation is CASSYLGGEQYF.

The chain couples TRBV7-8 to TRBJ2-5; D may match TRBD1 or TRBD2 (5 bases each). The CDR3 is 14 residues long. V lost 4 bases, J lost 2 bases, and 11 bases lay in between. The germline V gene has CDR1 SGHVS and CDR2 FQNEAQ. CDR3 sequence reads: CASSSGTKQETQYF. CDR3 coding DNA: TGTGCCAGCAGCTCCGGGACCAAACAAGAGACCCAGTACTTC.

The chain couples TRBV7-9 to TRBJ2-3, with D perhaps TRBD1 (5 bases). Trimming removed 3 bases from V and 0 bases from J, with 10 bases in between. The V gene's germline CDR1 is SEHNR and CDR2 FQNEAQ (reference sequence). This CDR3 comprises 15 residues. As DNA, the CDR3 is TGTGCCAGCAGCTTTCCAGGGTCAAGCACAGATACGCAGTATTTT. It codes for CASSFPGSSTDTQYF. The full variable domain, completed using reference TRBV7-9 and TRBJ2-3, is DTGVSQNPRHKITKRGQNVTFRCDPISEHNRLYWYRQTLGQGPEFLTYFQNEAQLEKSRLLSDRFSAERPKGSFSTLEIQRTEQGDSAMYLCASSFPGSSTDTQYFGPGTRLTVL.

The sample holds many counts of this clonotype. This chain uses TRBV7-6 with TRBJ2-3; 13 bases are a match to TRBD2. The CDR3 has 17 amino acids. Germline-derived CDR1 and CDR2 are SGHVS and FNYEAQ. J lost 5 bases, V lost 5 bases, and 10 bases had no gene match. The CDR3 is CASSRLAGGSSGDTQYF. The CDR3 nucleotides are TGTGCCAGCAGCAGACTAGCGGGGGGCTCCTCAGGAGATACGCAGTATTTT.

This clonotype was recorded only once. The rearrangement joins TRBV19 to TRBJ1-2; no clear D. Germline CDR1 is LNHDA and CDR2 is SQIVND (reference sequence). The CDR3 is 16 amino acids. The ends were cut back, 0 bases at V and 6 bases at J, with 17 bases in the middle. This CDR3 reads CASSIDLLPGSDGYTF. CDR3 in DNA: TGTGCCAGTAGTATAGATCTATTACCGGGATCGGATGGCTACACCTTC.

This clonotype showed up just once. A much larger clone differs from this one at a single base, so this may be a read error. The chain links TRBV19 to TRBJ2-5; TRBD1 or TRBD2 may be the D gene (6 bases each). Germline assignment: CDR1 LNHDA and CDR2 SQIVND (reference sequence). V lost 9 bases, J lost 7 bases, and 21 bases lay in between. The CDR3 has 14 residues. The CDR3 loop is CARTNGGRGATQYF. CDR3 DNA: TGTGCCAGGACCAATGGGGGGCGGGGAGCGACCCAGTACTTC.

This clonotype was seen at least ten times. The DNA for the CDR3 is TGTGCCAGCAGTCACCGAGGCGGGTCCTACGAGCAGTACTTC. It yields the protein CASSHRGGSYEQYF. V is TRBV28 and J is TRBJ2-7; D is perhaps TRBD2 (5 bases). The CDR3 totals 14 residues. Germline V gives CDR1 MDHEN, CDR2 SYDVKM. The V gene lost 5 bases and the J gene lost 1 base, with 12 bases spanning the gap.

The sample holds a few counts of this clonotype. The V call is TRBV19, the J call TRBJ1-1; the D is unclear. Looked up from germline, CDR1 is LNHDA and CDR2 is SQIVND (reference sequence). CDR3 length: 11 amino acids. The germline V and J ends were trimmed by 10 bases and 5 bases, with 11 bases remaining between them. DNA for the CDR3: TGTGCCACCATGGGAGGAACTGAAGCTTTCTTT. Translated: CATMGGTEAFF.

The J gene is TRBJ1-2, the V gene TRBV29-1; no firm D call. V lost 3 bases and J 5 bases, leaving 22 bases between the germline ends. The CDR3 sequence is 16 residues long. The germline CDR1 and CDR2 sequences are SQVTM and ANQGSEA. The CDR3 reads CSVDRFQDSSEYGYTF. The CDR3 DNA follows: TGCAGCGTTGATAGGTTCCAGGACTCATCGGAGTATGGCTACACCTTC.

This clonotype was detected many times. The rearrangement joins TRBV7-2 to TRBJ1-2; 7 bases are shared with TRBD1. This CDR3 spans 14 amino acids. Germline trimming cut 5 bases from V and 8 bases from J; bases unmatched to any gene: 11. Per the germline V gene, CDR1 is SGHTA and CDR2 is FQGNSA. The CDR3 reads CASSRRGVGDGYTF. The CDR3 nucleotides are TGTGCCAGCAGCCGCAGGGGGGTCGGGGACGGCTACACCTTC.

This clonotype has a count of ten or more. The chain employs TRBV7-6 and TRBJ2-1, with unresolved D. There are 15 residues in the CDR3. Germline values: CDR1 SGHVS, CDR2 FNYEAQ. V lost 0 bases and J 9 bases, leaving 15 bases between the germline ends. The CDR3: CASSLAGRNRGEQFF. CDR3 nucleotides: TGTGCCAGCAGCTTAGCCGGGCGGAATCGTGGTGAGCAGTTCTTC.

This clonotype came up a few times. The gene calls are TRBV20-1 and TRBJ1-3, with D unclear. The V gene's germline CDR1 is DFQATT and CDR2 SNEGSKA (reference sequence). This CDR3 has 16 residues. Trimming removed 0 bases at V and 0 bases at J, with 12 bases between. CDR3: CSARDHSRLSGNTIYF. The CDR3 DNA reads TGCAGTGCTAGAGACCACAGCCGCCTCTCTGGAAACACCATATATTTT.

CDR3 sequence reads: CASNPRPGGTEAFF. The CDR3 DNA is TGTGCCAGTAATCCCAGACCAGGGGGCACTGAAGCTTTCTTT. The genes are TRBV19 and TRBJ1-1; 7 positions match TRBD1. V lost 7 bases to trimming and J lost 4 bases; unmatched junction nucleotides: 9. The CDR3 covers 14 residues. CDR1 and CDR2 (germline): LNHDA, SQIVND (reference sequence).

There are a few counts of this clonotype. The chain employs TRBV7-8 and TRBJ2-3; TRBD2 agrees at 12 bases. The germline V gene has CDR1 SGHVS and CDR2 FQNEAQ. With 2 bases clipped from V and 0 bases from J, the junction kept 6 bases outside the gene matches. The CDR3 is 18 residues long. The DNA of the CDR3 is TGTGCCAGCAGCTTATTAGTCCTAGCGGGGGGGAGCACAGATACGCAGTATTTT. Translated: CASSLLVLAGGSTDTQYF.

This clonotype was seen ten or more times. V and J are TRBV7-6 and TRBJ1-6, with 12 bases identical to TRBD1. The CDR3 consists of 19 residues. In germline, CDR1 is SGHVS, CDR2 FNYEAQ. With 5 bases clipped from V and 7 bases from J, the junction kept 15 bases outside the gene matches. Written as DNA, the CDR3 is TGTGCCAGCAGCCCCACCGTCGGGGGGACAGGGGGCCTAAATTCACCCCTCCACTTT. Protein: CASSPTVGGTGGLNSPLHF.

This clonotype was detected only a few times. The V call is TRBV27, the J call TRBJ2-7, with TRBD1 matching over 10 bases. Germline V CDR1 and CDR2: MNHEY, SMNVEV (reference sequence). This CDR3 region has 14 residues. Unmatched junction bases numbered 6, after V lost 8 bases and J lost 2 bases. The CDR3 DNA is TGTGCCAGCGGGGACAGGGGTTCGCCCTACGAGCAGTACTTC. Protein: CASGDRGSPYEQYF.

The rearrangement links TRBV19 to TRBJ2-7; a weak D match, TRBD1 (5 bases). Germline lookup yields CDR1 LNHDA and CDR2 SQIVND (reference sequence). Trimming took off 3 bases at V and 2 bases at J, with 11 bases between the two ends. There are 14 residues in the CDR3. The CDR3 DNA sequence: TGTGCCAGTAGTATCGGCGCAGGGCCCTACGAGCAGTACTTC. Protein product: CASSIGAGPYEQYF.

This clonotype showed up just a few times. In nucleotides, the CDR3 is TGTGCCAGCAGCCCTCAGGGAATTGGTAACTATGGCTACACCTTC. This sequence encodes CASSPQGIGNYGYTF. The chain has TRBV7-2 and TRBJ1-2, with a tentative D call TRBD1 (5 bases). The CDR3 sequence is 15 residues long. V lost 5 bases, J lost 1 base, and 14 bases lay in between. From germline, CDR1 is SGHTA and CDR2 FQGNSA. The variable domain in full, completed from reference TRBV7-2 and TRBJ1-2, reads GAGVSQSPSNKVTEKGKDVELRCDPISGHTALYWYRQSLGQGLEFLIYFQGNSAPDKSGLPSDRFSAERTGGSVSTLTIQRTQQEDSAVYLCASSPQGIGNYGYTFGSGTRLTVV.